This record concerns one T cell receptor (beta chain) sequence. These data originate in a study of blood T cells in healthy people across ages. A sample-barcoded 5' primer and a J-beta primer mix were used in a second PCR of roughly 7 to 11 cycles. TCRdb ran MiXCR on the 5' RACE reads and lists one entry per CDR3 protein. This sample has over 700,000 distinct CDR3 sequences, with about 55% found just once. The sequenced sample consisted of blood. The TCR was taken from a man aged 80 or over in good health.

The DNA for the CDR3 is TGTGCCAGCAGTAGGAGGGACAGGGGCCTCTCTGGGGCCAACGTCCTGACTTTC. This translates into CASSRRDRGLSGANVLTF. The chain couples TRBV28 to TRBJ2-6, with 10 bases lining up with TRBD1. Germline V gene lookup returns CDR1 MDHEN and CDR2 SYDVKM. The CDR3 length is 18 residues. With 5 bases clipped from V and 0 bases from J, the junction kept 7 bases outside the gene matches.